The 24 T cell receptor beta chains given below trace back to one sample, sequenced in a study of CD8+CD57+ T cells in acquired aplastic anemia. Profiles of TCR beta VDJ and CDR3 were generated from a genomic DNA template. One entry per CDR3 protein results from TCRdb running MiXCR on the reads. The table has around 42,000 distinct CDR3 sequences, over 55% seen once; the top ten hold roughly three fifths. Those patients picked for sequencing had displayed CD8+CD57+ cell expansion on flow cytometry. Sequencing was carried out using sorted CD4+, CD8+, or CD8+CD57+ T cells (not recorded which) from PBMCs. The receptors originated from a human donor with aplastic anemia.

The table lists this clonotype with many counts. A read error is possible here, since a much larger clone lies one base away. The chain uses TRBV2 and TRBJ2-7; no reliable D call. Germline V gene lookup returns CDR1 SNHLY and CDR2 FYNNEI. The CDR3 length is 13 residues. For the CDR3, the DNA is TGTGCCAGCGGTGAGCGTAGGGCCTACGAGCAGTACTTC. It codes for CASGERRAYEQYF. Full variable domain (rest looked up from reference TRBV2 and TRBJ2-7): EPEVTQTPSHQVTQMGQEVILRCVPISNHLYFYWYRQILGQKVEFLVSFYNNEISEKSEIFDDQFSVERPDGSNFTLKIRSTKLEDSAMYFCASGERRAYEQYFGPGTRLTVT.

This clonotype was observed a few times. A much more abundant neighbour one base away suggests this may be a read error. The J gene is TRBJ1-2, the V gene TRBV27; D remains ambiguous. V was trimmed by 5 bases and J by 4 bases, leaving 11 bases between them. Germline CDR1 reads MNHEY; CDR2 reads SMNVEV (reference sequence). The CDR3 is made up of 13 amino acids. Here the CDR3 reads CASSIWASYGYTF. The CDR3 DNA reads TGTGCCAGCAGTATTTGGGCTAGCTATGGCTACACCTTC.

The genes are TRBV9 and TRBJ2-3; TRBD2 agrees at 8 bases. This CDR3 is 15 amino acids long. The trim removed 3 bases at V and 3 bases at J, leaving 6 bases unmatched. Per the germline V gene, CDR1 is SGDLS and CDR2 is YYNGEE. The CDR3 protein is CASSETGLETDTQYF. CDR3 coding DNA: TGTGCCAGCAGCGAGACGGGACTAGAGACAGATACGCAGTATTTT.

The rearrangement uses TRBV24-1 and TRBJ2-5; D is uncertain. V was pared by 4 bases and J by 5 bases, with 7 bases between. The length of the CDR3 is 12 residues. CDR1 is KGHDR and CDR2 is SFDVKD in the germline V gene. As DNA, the CDR3 is TGTGCCACCAGTGAAGGATATGAGACCCAGTACTTC. It encodes CATSEGYETQYF.

With respect to this clonotype: One junction end does not reproduce the germline sequence, and a read error may be involved. The chain links TRBV12-3 or TRBV12-4 to TRBJ2-4; either TRBD1 or TRBD2 may fit D (6 bases each). The CDR3 runs to 12 residues. The CDR3 region has the DNA TGTGCCAGCAGTTTGGAGGGGGGTGGTCAAGGCTTC. Its translation: CASSLEGGGQGF.

The rearrangement joins TRBV20-1 to TRBJ1-2, with 9 bases fitting TRBD1. CDR1 DFQATT and CDR2 SNEGSKA come from the germline V gene (reference sequence). CDR3 length: 15 residues. The trim removed 5 bases at V and 14 bases at J, leaving 21 bases unmatched. The CDR3 DNA follows: TGCAGTGCTGACTCCGGGACAGGGTGGAGTGTTGTCATAACCTTC. Amino acids: CSADSGTGWSVVITF.

This clonotype was found many times. The genes are TRBV7-9 and TRBJ1-5, with unresolved D. The germline CDR1 and CDR2 sequences are SEHNR and FQNEAQ (reference sequence). CDR3 length: 12 residues. Deletions cut 5 bases from V and 5 bases from J, with 7 bases between. For the CDR3, the DNA is TGTGCCAGCAGCCTAGACCATCAGCCCCAGCATTTT. Amino acids: CASSLDHQPQHF.

This clonotype was seen repeatedly, ten times or more. J is TRBJ2-1 and V is TRBV11-2; TRBD2 matches at 9 bases. With V trimmed by 4 bases and J by 5 bases, 6 bases remained unmatched. The CDR3 has 15 residues. Germline CDR1 is SGHAT and CDR2 is FQNNGV. CDR3 sequence reads: CASSWSGGPNNEQFF. The CDR3 DNA is TGTGCCAGCAGCTGGAGCGGGGGGCCTAACAATGAGCAGTTCTTC.

The gene calls are TRBV6-1 and TRBJ2-1; 10 nucleotides align to TRBD1. With V trimmed by 6 bases and J by 9 bases, 14 bases remained unmatched. CDR3 length: 16 amino acids. Germline V gene sequence: CDR1 MNHNS, CDR2 SASEGT. CDR3 coding DNA: TGTGCCAGCAGCCCCCGACAGGGGGCTTATGGCGGTGAGCAGTTCTTC. Residues: CASSPRQGAYGGEQFF.

The gene calls are TRBV20-1 and TRBJ2-3, with no clear D. The V gene lost 5 bases and the J gene lost 6 bases, with 15 bases spanning the gap. This CDR3 region has 13 residues. Germline assignment: CDR1 DFQATT and CDR2 SNEGSKA (reference sequence). CDR3 sequence reads: CSALGFEWDTQYF. In DNA, the CDR3 is TGCAGTGCTCTAGGATTTGAATGGGATACGCAGTATTTT.

This chain links TRBV7-2 with TRBJ1-2; D gene ambiguous. This CDR3 spans 13 amino acids. CDR1 and CDR2 (germline): SGHTA, FQGNSA. Trimming stripped 4 bases from V and 6 bases from J, with 12 bases between. The CDR3 DNA reads as TGTGCCAGCAGCTCCCCTCCGGGCAATGGCTACACCTTC. It yields the protein CASSSPPGNGYTF. Drawing the rest from reference TRBV7-2 and TRBJ1-2, the complete variable domain is GAGVSQSPSNKVTEKGKDVELRCDPISGHTALYWYRQSLGQGLEFLIYFQGNSAPDKSGLPSDRFSAERTGGSVSTLTIQRTQQEDSAVYLCASSSPPGNGYTFGSGTRLTVV.

The chain carries TRBV7-2 and TRBJ2-1; D gene unclear. The CDR3 totals 13 residues. Trimming shortened V by 6 bases and J by 4 bases, and 10 bases separated the two germline ends. Germline V gives CDR1 SGHTA, CDR2 FQGNSA. The CDR3 reads CASSFGRYNEQFF. Written as DNA, the CDR3 is TGTGCCAGCAGTTTTGGCAGGTACAATGAGCAGTTCTTC.

This clonotype was seen many times. The V call is TRBV15, the J call TRBJ2-4; TRBD2 might be the D (6 bases). CDR3 length: 15 amino acids. Trimming removed 1 base from V and 4 bases from J, with 11 bases in between. Germline V lookup: CDR1 LNHNV, CDR2 YYDKDF (reference sequence). Written as DNA, the CDR3 is TGTGCCACCAGCAGAGTGGGGGGTGGGAAAAACATTCAGTACTTC. Translated, it gives CATSRVGGGKNIQYF.

The gene calls are TRBV19 and TRBJ1-6; maybe TRBD1 (5 bases). Germline loops: CDR1 LNHDA, CDR2 SQIVND (reference sequence). CDR3 length equals 12 residues. Deletions cut 10 bases from V and 8 bases from J, with 12 bases between. The CDR3 DNA follows: TGTGCCATTACCCTGGGGGATTCACCCCTCCACTTT. It translates to CAITLGDSPLHF. The full variable domain, rest sourced from reference TRBV19 and TRBJ1-6, is DGGITQSPKYLFRKEGQNVTLSCEQNLNHDAMYWYRQDPGQGLRLIYYSQIVNDFQKGDIAEGYSVSREKKESFPLTVTSAQKNPTAFYLCAITLGDSPLHFGNGTRLTVT.

The chain links TRBV19 to TRBJ2-7, with 8 bases matching TRBD1. The V gene end was trimmed by 10 bases and the J gene end by 7 bases; junction bases not matched to a gene: 9. The CDR3 totals 12 residues. The germline V gene encodes CDR1 LNHDA and CDR2 SQIVND (reference sequence). The CDR3 sequence is CATKQGEEEQYF. For the CDR3, the DNA is TGTGCCACCAAACAGGGGGAGGAAGAGCAGTACTTC.

For this clonotype: Germline and junction disagree at one end, which may indicate a read error. The chain recombines TRBV7-9 with TRBJ2-5; tentative D call: TRBD2 (6 bases). The CDR3 contains 13 residues. Germline V gives CDR1 SEHNR, CDR2 FQNEAQ (reference sequence). Here the CDR3 DNA reads TGTGCCAGCAGCTCTAGGCCGGGACTCCTAAAGGACTTC. It is translated as CASSSRPGLLKDF.

With regard to this clonotype: Germline is not matched at one junction end, which may reflect a read error. The chain is built from TRBV7-4 and TRBJ1-2; D is unresolved. Looked up from germline, CDR1 is SGHVT and CDR2 is SQSDAQ. The CDR3 sequence is 13 residues long. CDR3 DNA sequence: TGCGCCAGCAGCCGATTTCAGGACTATGGCTACACCTTC. This gives the protein CASSRFQDYGYTF.

This clonotype has only a few counts. Possible read error: a much larger clone is one base away. V is TRBV11-1 and J is TRBJ2-5; 10 bases fit TRBD2. Germline V gene data show CDR1 as SGHAT and CDR2 as FQDESV (reference sequence). CDR3 length: 18 amino acids. The CDR3 DNA reads as TGTGCCGGCAGCCCTTTCCCGTCAGCGGGGGGGTACCAAGAGACCCAGTACTTC. This gives the protein CAGSPFPSAGGYQETQYF.

The table lists this clonotype with many counts. CDR3 DNA sequence: TGTGCCACCAGCCCAGCAGGGGGTACGGACATTCAGTACTTC. Translated: CATSPAGGTDIQYF. This sequence joins TRBV15 and TRBJ2-4, with 7 bases matching TRBD1. J was trimmed by 8 bases and V by 5 bases; bases with no gene match: 9. CDR3 length equals 14 residues. Germline assignment: CDR1 LNHNV and CDR2 YYDKDF (reference sequence).

V usage is TRBV20-1 and J usage is TRBJ1-5, with D perhaps TRBD1 (5 bases). The CDR3 totals 18 residues. The germline gives CDR1 DFQATT, CDR2 SNEGSKA (reference sequence). Between the trimmed V and J ends, which lost 5 bases and 2 bases, there was a span of 25 bases. The CDR3, as DNA: TGCAGTGCTGGAAAAACCGGAACAGGTTCCCGTGGCAATCAGCCCCAGCATTTT. Encoded protein: CSAGKTGTGSRGNQPQHF.

The V gene is TRBV15, the J gene TRBJ2-6; 7 bases agree with TRBD1. CDR1 is LNHNV and CDR2 is YYDKDF in the germline V gene (reference sequence). The V gene end was trimmed by 0 bases and the J gene end by 5 bases; junction bases not matched to a gene: 4. This CDR3 is built from 16 residues. CDR3 nucleotide sequence: TGTGCCACCAGCAGAGAAATGACAGGGAGGGCCAACGTCCTGACTTTC. Translating it yields CATSREMTGRANVLTF.

This chain joins TRBV7-8 and TRBJ2-3; D gene ambiguous. The V and J ends lost 5 bases and 1 base respectively, with 10 bases between them. CDR3 length: 14 amino acids. Germline values: CDR1 SGHVS, CDR2 FQNEAQ. The CDR3 sequence: CASSPSQGTDTQYF. CDR3 nucleotide sequence: TGTGCCAGCAGCCCGTCCCAAGGCACAGATACGCAGTATTTT.

Many counts were recorded for this clonotype. The chain has TRBV20-1 and TRBJ2-7, with 7 bases that match TRBD1. The CDR3 extends over 11 amino acids. Germline V gives CDR1 DFQATT, CDR2 SNEGSKA (reference sequence). The J segment lost 4 bases and the V segment lost 3 bases, leaving 0 bases of the junction unmatched. The CDR3 DNA reads TGCAGTGCTAGGACAGGGTACGAGCAGTACTTC. This codes for CSARTGYEQYF.

This chain connects TRBV29-1 to TRBJ2-7; a possible D gene is TRBD1 (6 bases). Germline V gene sequence: CDR1 SQVTM, CDR2 ANQGSEA. The length of the CDR3 is 12 residues. Trimming took off 1 base at V and 6 bases at J, with 10 bases between the two ends. The CDR3 DNA sequence: TGCAGCGTTGAAGCGGCCAGGGGCGAGCAGTACTTC. It translates to CSVEAARGEQYF.